This T cell receptor beta chain was recorded in a study of Ad26.COV2.S vaccination and SARS-CoV-2 variants. Overall study results and limits: Substantial breadth was reported for post-vaccination spike-specific CD8+ and CD4+ T cells. It was vaccine recipients, not placebo recipients, who had the higher spike-specific TCR breadth.

The protocol was immunoSEQ multiplex PCR, while the TCRdb copy is restricted to in-frame clones and leaves out a portion. Of approximately 420,000 clones in the sample, roughly nine tenths were seen once. Comments on this clone: Its target is unknown.

Looked up from germline, CDR1 is SGHDT and CDR2 is YYEEEE. CDR3 length: 11 amino acids. The germline V and J ends were trimmed by 3 bases and 3 bases, with 2 bases remaining between them. Treatment meaning: around 19 received Ad26.COV2.S at low or high dose, single or two shots; several received placebo; per-sample allocation not given. After the first vaccine or placebo injection, samples were drawn on day 63. A Boston adult aged 18-55 years was the donor. Sequencing was performed on peripheral blood, taken in a trial of Ad26.COV2.S vaccine versus placebo. This sequence was found in a person aged 18 to 65 who received the Ad26.COV2.S COVID-19 vaccine or a placebo. The rearrangement links TRBV5-6 to TRBJ2-3, with D hard to call. The CDR3 here is CASSSTDTQYF. CDR3 nucleotide sequence: TGTGCCAGCAGCTCTACAGATACGCAGTATTTT.